A selection of T cell receptor beta chains follows, all from one sample in a study of long-term antiretroviral therapy in people with HIV. Assay: immunoSEQ multiplex PCR; the TCRdb copy retains only in-frame clones and omits some. The top ten hold approximately 2.2% of the sample, which has 40,000 to 50,000 clones, approximately 94% seen once. The material sequenced was unsorted PBMCs, taken around 9.2 years after starting antiretroviral therapy. The receptor set was obtained from a man aged 30 to 45 with HIV. The CDR3 runs from the conserved cysteine through the conserved F or W. A D gene is named only where the DNA matches it firmly. A row's size may be missing; if present it is once, few, many or a size class.

v_call	j_call	d_call	clone_size	cdr3_nt	cdr3_aa
TRBV5-8	TRBJ1-4	.	once	TGTGCCAGCAGCTTGGGTCTAGAAACCAATGAAAAACTGTTTTTT	CASSLGLETNEKLFF
TRBV10-3	TRBJ1-3	TRBD1	.	TGTGCCATCGCACAGGGGACTGGAAACACCATATATTTT	CAIAQGTGNTIYF
TRBV19	TRBJ2-2	TRBD2	.	TGTGCCAGTAGTTCCCCGGGGGGTACCGGGGAGCTGTTTTTT	CASSSPGGTGELFF
TRBV28	TRBJ2-2	.	.	TGTGCCAGCAGTTTACGGGGGTTGAAATCCGGGGAGCTGTTTTTT	CASSLRGLKSGELFF
TRBV28	TRBJ2-5	.	.	TGTGCCACCTCGGGGGGCGTCGGGGAGACCCAGTACTTC	CATSGGVGETQYF
TRBV27	TRBJ1-6	.	few	TGTGCCAGCAGTCACCAGGGATTCGATTCACCCCTCCACTTT	CASSHQGFDSPLHF
TRBV4-2	TRBJ1-1	.	.	TGTGCCAGCAGCCAAAGACCGGTCGTGGACACTGAAGCTTTCTTT	CASSQRPVVDTEAFF
TRBV5-1	TRBJ1-3	.	.	TGCGCCAGCAGCTTGAGTCTCAGCGGATCACTCGGAAACACCATATATTTT	CASSLSLSGSLGNTIYF
TRBV9	TRBJ1-4	.	.	TGTGCCAGCAGCTCCCAAGCAGGACAGACTAATGAAAAACTGTTTTTT	CASSSQAGQTNEKLFF
TRBV5-1	TRBJ1-5	TRBD1	.	TGCGCCAGCAGCCCACGACAGGGGGATCAGCCCCAGCATTTT	CASSPRQGDQPQHF
TRBV4-1	TRBJ1-1	.	.	TGCGCCAGCAGCCGTTTACGGAACACTGAAGCTTTCTTT	CASSRLRNTEAFF
TRBV30	TRBJ1-6	.	.	TGTGCCTGGAGTGTAGGTGGACAGATTAATTCACCCCTCCACTTT	CAWSVGGQINSPLHF
TRBV6-6	TRBJ2-7	TRBD1	.	TGTGCCAGCAGTTACTCCCCACAGGGGGGTTACGAGCAGTACTTC	CASSYSPQGGYEQYF
TRBV5-1	TRBJ1-6	.	.	TGCGCCAGCAGCGTACAGGGTGAGAATTCACCCCTCCACTTT	CASSVQGENSPLHF
TRBV5-1	TRBJ2-7	.	.	TGCGCCAGCAGCCCCCGTCCCCGGGACCCCTACGAGCAGTACTTC	CASSPRPRDPYEQYF
TRBV5-4	TRBJ2-2	TRBD1	.	TGTGCCAGCAGCTCGACCGGGACAGCGAACACCGGGGAGCTGTTTTTT	CASSSTGTANTGELFF
TRBV28	TRBJ2-3	.	.	TGTGCCAGCAGTTCGGACTTATACACAGATACGCAGTATTTT	CASSSDLYTDTQYF